The clone carrying this T cell receptor (beta chain) was seen more than once but under ten times. Its specificity is not known. The sample comes from a study of blood T cells in healthy people across ages. Across the whole study: Researchers report that template switching captured about one barcoded beta molecule per two T cells. Study-wide findings and caveats: Donors of long life had a larger count of naive CD4+ cells and greater diversity than aged donors.

With a J-beta primer mix and a sample-barcoded 5' primer, a second PCR ran about 6 to 11 cycles. One entry per CDR3 protein results from TCRdb running MiXCR on the 5' RACE reads. The sample has hundreds of thousands of distinct CDR3 sequences, 20% to 25% seen once. This sample was shared with a second study, whose subject was T cells of mothers and their children. That source reports: The extracted RNA was employed in its entirety for cDNA synthesis, at around 1.4 ug per 15 ul.

What was sequenced was blood. The sequence came from a boy between 5 and 17 years old in good health.

The CDR3 DNA is TGTGCTAGTGGCCGCGGACTAACCTACGAGCAGTACTTC. Translating gives CASGRGLTYEQYF. This sequence joins TRBV12-5 and TRBJ2-7; possibly TRBD2 for D (6 bases). CDR3 length: 13 residues. V was clipped by 6 bases and J by 2 bases, with 11 bases between them. Germline lookup yields CDR1 LGHNT and CDR2 FRNRAP.